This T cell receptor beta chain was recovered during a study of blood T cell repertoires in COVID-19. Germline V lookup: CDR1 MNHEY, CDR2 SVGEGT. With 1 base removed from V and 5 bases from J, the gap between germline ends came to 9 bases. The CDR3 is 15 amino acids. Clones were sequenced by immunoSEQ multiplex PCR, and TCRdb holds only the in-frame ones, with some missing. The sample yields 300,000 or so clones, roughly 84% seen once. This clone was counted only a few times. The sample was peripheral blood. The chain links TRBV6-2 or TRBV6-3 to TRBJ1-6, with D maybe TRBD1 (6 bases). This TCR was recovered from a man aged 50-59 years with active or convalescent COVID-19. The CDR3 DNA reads TGTGCCAGCAGTTACTTGCAGGGGAATAATTCACCCCTCCACTTT. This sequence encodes CASSYLQGNNSPLHF.